The T cell receptor (beta chain) under discussion was sequenced for a study of blood T cell repertoires in COVID-19. Study summary: Nucleic acid was either cDNA or gDNA, and it came from T cells, B-cell-depleted T cells, or PBMCs.

In the original processing: Estimates of nucleated cell counts were drawn from the amplification of reference gene primers. Repertoires were generated with immunoSEQ multiplex PCR, while TCRdb's copy carries only in-frame clones and drops some. Clonal size and the V and J genes are those of that table, whereas D and trimming came from the DNA. The sample lists 400,000 or so clones, less than 95% occurring once. The participants were between roughly 18 and 100 years old and came from some 25 US areas. Each recovered donor of Cohort 3 presented with two negative PCRs, clearance, or symptom resolution. The source of this sequence is a man aged 18 to 30 who had recovered from COVID-19. What was sequenced was PBMCs or T cells enriched from blood (not recorded which).

This CDR3 is CASSLGARTGWANTEAFF. The CDR3 DNA is TGTGCCAGCAGCTTAGGTGCCAGGACAGGGTGGGCGAACACTGAAGCTTTCTTT. This chain connects TRBV5-8 to TRBJ1-1; 8 bases fit TRBD1. The CDR3 length is 18 residues. Trimming took 2 bases from V and 1 from J; bases not matched to a gene: 13. Per germline, CDR1 SGHTS and CDR2 YDEGEE.